This TCR beta chain is from a study of cytomegalovirus exposure and HLA in healthy donors. General study results and limits: Presence/absence comparisons presumed near-even sequencing depth among donors. Previous analysis showed most TCR beta V segments were productive about 87% or about 30% of the time. What a later analysis reportedly showed was that an Asian-associated ancestry cluster had fewer N-insertions than the approximately 700-donor mean. More clonal expansion characterized HLA-associated TCR beta chains than equally common others in a later analysis.

The PCR contained 60 Vbeta and 13 Jbeta primers. Assay: immunoSEQ multiplex PCR; the TCRdb copy retains only in-frame clones and omits some. The sample contains tens of thousands of clones, roughly 74% of which appear only once. On this clone: Its antigen is not identified.

The germline V and J ends were trimmed by 4 bases and 1 base, with 8 bases remaining between them. This CDR3 spans 13 amino acids. Germline CDR1 and CDR2: SGHRS and YFSETQ. The sample consisted of PBMCs. This chain links TRBV5-1 with TRBJ1-1; D might be TRBD1 (5 bases). The receptor comes from a female donor in good health and CMV-seronegative. CDR3 coding DNA: TGCGCCAGCAGCATAGGACAGAACACTGAAGCTTTCTTT. This sequence encodes CASSIGQNTEAFF.